Listed here are 15 T cell receptor beta chains from one sample, sequenced in a study of T cell responses to AZD1222 COVID-19 vaccine (dated by TCRdb to the early 2020s). The time point label corresponds to: about 28 days (+/-7) after the second vaccine dose. Library preparation used the immunoSEQ multiplex PCR assay. What TCRdb holds here is the immuneACCESS table cut down to in-frame rearrangements. Part of the clones is not present; checked against another copy, under half of the missing clones reflect an unresolved V gene, and the others are unexplained. The sample table shows more than 95,000 clones, and 88% are seen once. The top ten constitute 3.5% to 4% of the sample. The sample in question was peripheral blood, obtained 28 days after the second AZD1222 dose. The receptors were sampled from an adult who received the AZD1222 COVID-19 vaccine.

The chain is built from TRBV30 and TRBJ2-1; TRBD1 agrees at 10 bases. V gave up 5 bases and J gave up 4 bases; unmatched junction bases: 8. The CDR3 has 15 residues. CDR1 is GTSNPN, CDR2 SVGIG, per germline (reference sequence). The CDR3 DNA sequence: TGTGCCTGGGGTAGGGGACAGGGGTCATACAATGAGCAGTTCTTC. Amino acids: CAWGRGQGSYNEQFF.

The rearrangement links TRBV5-1 to TRBJ2-3; D is possibly TRBD2 (5 bases). Germline CDR1 reads SGHRS; CDR2 reads YFSETQ. The CDR3 runs 15 residues. V lost 0 bases and J lost 2, with 10 bases in between. In DNA form, the CDR3 reads TGCGCCAGCAGCTTGGGGGATCGGGACACAGATACGCAGTATTTT. Encoded protein: CASSLGDRDTDTQYF.

The rearrangement links TRBV24-1 to TRBJ2-3, with a tentative D call TRBD2 (5 bases). The V gene lost 5 bases and the J gene lost 14 bases, with 13 bases spanning the gap. Germline V gene lookup returns CDR1 KGHDR and CDR2 SFDVKD. This CDR3 comprises 11 residues. The CDR3 nucleotides read TGTGCCACCAGTGCAAGCGGCCTCGCGTATTTT. Protein sequence: CATSASGLAYF.

A few counts support this clone. In DNA, the CDR3 is TGTGCCAGCAGCACGGGACTAGCGGGATACAATGAGCAGTTCTTC. This encodes CASSTGLAGYNEQFF. The V gene is TRBV11-3, the J gene TRBJ2-1, with 13 bases that match TRBD2. CDR1 SGHNT and CDR2 YENEEA come from the germline V gene. This CDR3 is built from 15 residues. V dropped 5 bases and J dropped 4; count of bases not matched to a gene: 2.

This rearrangement joins TRBV4-3 to TRBJ2-5, with a possible D match to TRBD2 (5 bases). Trimming removed 0 bases at V and 2 bases at J, with 10 bases between. Germline loops: CDR1 LGHNA, CDR2 YSLEER. The CDR3 totals 15 residues. The CDR3 nucleotides read TGCGCCAGCAGCCAAGATATTACGGGACAAGAGACCCAGTACTTC. Residues: CASSQDITGQETQYF.

This rearrangement joins TRBV19 to TRBJ2-1; D not resolved. The CDR3 is made up of 17 amino acids. V lost 5 bases, J lost 0 bases, and 17 bases lay in between. Germline V gene lookup returns CDR1 LNHDA and CDR2 SQIVND (reference sequence). Here the CDR3 reads CASSLYGPMSSYNEQFF. The DNA of the CDR3 is TGTGCCAGTAGTCTTTACGGCCCTATGAGCTCCTACAATGAGCAGTTCTTC.

This sequence joins TRBV6-5 and TRBJ2-7; 10 bases map to TRBD1. The ends lost 2 bases at V and 7 bases at J; junction bases unmatched: 8. The CDR3 is 15 amino acids. Germline V gives CDR1 MNHEY, CDR2 SVGAGI. The DNA of the CDR3 is TGTGCCAGCAGTTACAAGACAGGGGGCCTGAGAGAGCAGTACTTC. Protein sequence: CASSYKTGGLREQYF.

This chain's CDR3 is CASSLALLATANTGELFF. The CDR3 nucleotides are TGCGCCAGCAGCTTGGCTTTACTAGCGACGGCGAACACCGGGGAGCTGTTTTTT. The chain combines TRBV5-1 with TRBJ2-2, with 7 bases identical to TRBD2. CDR3 length: 18 amino acids. Trimming at V came to 0 bases and at J to 0 bases, leaving 8 bases not matched to a gene. Germline V CDR1 and CDR2: SGHRS, YFSETQ. Variable domain in full (rest from reference TRBV5-1 and TRBJ2-2): KAGVTQTPRYLIKTRGQQVTLSCSPISGHRSVSWYQQTPGQGLQFLFEYFSETQRNKGNFPGRFSGRQFSNSRSEMNVSTLELGDSALYLCASSLALLATANTGELFFGEGSRLTVL.

This clone appeared a single time. This chain links TRBV7-2 with TRBJ2-5; 7 bases fit TRBD1. Per germline, CDR1 SGHTA and CDR2 FQGNSA. This CDR3 contains 15 residues. V was pared by 5 bases and J by 1 base, with 7 bases of the junction left unmatched. The CDR3 nucleotides read TGTGCCAGCAGCACAGGGGCAACCGTCCAAGAGACCCAGTACTTC. Protein: CASSTGATVQETQYF.

This clone was found a few times. This chain uses TRBV6-1 with TRBJ2-2, with D perhaps assigned TRBD1 or TRBD2 (5 bases each). Germline V CDR1 and CDR2: MNHNS, SASEGT. This CDR3 comprises 14 residues. Trimming shortened V by 3 bases and J by 5 bases, and 10 bases separated the two germline ends. As DNA, the CDR3 is TGTGCCAGCAGTGAGACTTGGGGGACCGGGGAGCTGTTTTTT. Translation: CASSETWGTGELFF.

This chain connects TRBV19 to TRBJ2-3, with 12 bases aligning to TRBD2. Germline lookup yields CDR1 LNHDA and CDR2 SQIVND (reference sequence). This CDR3 region has 16 residues. Unmatched junction bases numbered 11, after V lost 10 bases and J lost 3 bases. CDR3: CATGGDTSGRTDTQYF. CDR3 sequence (DNA): TGTGCCACGGGAGGTGACACTAGCGGGAGGACAGATACGCAGTATTTT.

This clone came up once. V and J are TRBV11-2 and TRBJ1-1; a possible D gene is TRBD1 (5 bases). Germline V CDR1 and CDR2: SGHAT, FQNNGV. V dropped 0 bases and J dropped 4 bases, with 12 bases sitting between them. The length of the CDR3 is 15 residues. CDR3: CASSLEGGAGTEAFF. For the CDR3, the DNA is TGTGCCAGCAGCTTAGAGGGAGGGGCGGGCACTGAAGCTTTCTTT.

This chain joins TRBV5-4 and TRBJ2-1; tentative D call: TRBD2 (5 bases). V was trimmed by 2 bases and J by 5 bases, leaving 20 bases between them. Germline values: CDR1 SGHNT, CDR2 YYREEE (reference sequence). The CDR3 runs 17 residues. CDR3 protein: CASSLDVGLAKHNEQFF. In DNA form, the CDR3 reads TGTGCCAGCAGCTTAGATGTCGGGCTAGCAAAGCACAATGAGCAGTTCTTC.

This clone came up a few times. The chain carries TRBV7-8 and TRBJ1-5, with D unclear. Looked up from germline, CDR1 is SGHVS and CDR2 is FQNEAQ. V lost 2 bases and J lost 4, with 12 bases in between. This CDR3 has 15 amino acids. The CDR3: CASSLSWGSNQPQHF. Here the CDR3 DNA reads TGTGCCAGCAGCTTAAGCTGGGGAAGTAATCAGCCCCAGCATTTT.

This clone is a singleton in its sample. The CDR3 DNA sequence: TGTGCCAGCAGTAGGGGGGGGACAACTAATGAAAAACTGTTTTTT. It yields the protein CASSRGGTTNEKLFF. The gene calls are TRBV6-5 and TRBJ1-4, with D tentatively TRBD1 (6 bases). CDR3 length equals 15 residues. CDR1 is MNHEY and CDR2 is SVGAGI in the germline V gene. V lost 5 bases and J lost 0, with 10 bases in between.